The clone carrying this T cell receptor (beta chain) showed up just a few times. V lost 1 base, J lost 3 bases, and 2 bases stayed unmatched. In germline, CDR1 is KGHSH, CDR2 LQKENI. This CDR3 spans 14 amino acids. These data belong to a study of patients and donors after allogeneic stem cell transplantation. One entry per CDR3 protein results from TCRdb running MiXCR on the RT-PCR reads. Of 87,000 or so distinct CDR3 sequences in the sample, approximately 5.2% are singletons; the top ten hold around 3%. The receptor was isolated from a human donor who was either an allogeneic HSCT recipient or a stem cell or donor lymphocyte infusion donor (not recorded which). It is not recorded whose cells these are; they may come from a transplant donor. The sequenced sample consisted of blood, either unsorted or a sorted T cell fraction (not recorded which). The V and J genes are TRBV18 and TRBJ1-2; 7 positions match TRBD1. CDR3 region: CASSPQGTDYGYTF. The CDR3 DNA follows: TGTGCCAGCTCACCACAAGGGACAGACTATGGCTACACCTTC.